The clone carrying this T cell receptor beta chain was seen more than once but under ten times. Antigen unknown. This entry belongs to a study of cytomegalovirus exposure and HLA in healthy donors. Whole-study context: An early data release held tens of millions of unique TCRs from HLA-typed donors. Whole-study findings and limits: Roughly uniform sequencing depth across donors was assumed, possibly incorrectly.

The PCR ran on 60 Vbeta and 13 Jbeta primers. The data were produced by immunoSEQ multiplex PCR, yet TCRdb's version contains in-frame clones alone and is incomplete. The sample comprises fewer than 100,000 clones, 6% to 9% of which are singletons, and approximately 2.4% rests with the top ten. Germline CDR1 reads GTSNPN; CDR2 reads SVGIG (reference sequence). CDR3 length: 15 amino acids. V lost 0 bases to trimming and J lost 1 base, with 7 bases between them. Healthy bone marrow donors formed the donor group. The TCR was taken from a man aged 45-65 years in good health and CMV-seronegative. The source material was PBMCs. V is TRBV30 and J is TRBJ2-6, with TRBD1 as a possible D gene (5 bases). In DNA form, the CDR3 reads TGTGCCTGGAGTGTGAAGGGGTCTGGGGCCAACGTCCTGACTTTC. Translated, it gives CAWSVKGSGANVLTF.